This is a list of T cell receptor beta chains from one sample in a study of cytomegalovirus exposure and HLA in healthy donors. TCRdb's copy holds only in-frame clones and misses some; the assay was immunoSEQ multiplex PCR. The sample has approximately 260,000 clones; 80% to 90% are singletons. The source material was PBMCs. Every receptor here comes from a woman between 18 and 29 years old in good health and CMV-seronegative. Both conserved end residues are part of each CDR3. D genes are given only for firm matches. Clone size appears in some rows only: once, few, many, or a class for an expanded clone.

v_call: TRBV5-4
j_call: TRBJ2-1
d_call: .
clone_size: .
cdr3_nt: TGTGCCAGCAGCTTGGATTCCCCGGGAAGGGATTACAATGAGCAGTTCTTC
cdr3_aa: CASSLDSPGRDYNEQFF

v_call: TRBV27
j_call: TRBJ2-7
d_call: TRBD1
clone_size: few
cdr3_nt: TGTGCCAGCAGTTCTGGACAGGGCCACGAGCAGTACTTC
cdr3_aa: CASSSGQGHEQYF

v_call: TRBV6-6
j_call: TRBJ2-7
d_call: .
clone_size: .
cdr3_nt: TGTGCCAGCAGTTACGAGACAGCCATTTACTACGAGCAGTACTTC
cdr3_aa: CASSYETAIYYEQYF

v_call: TRBV7-8
j_call: TRBJ2-5
d_call: TRBD1
clone_size: .
cdr3_nt: TGTGCCAGCAGCTTAGATGACAGGGGGATACAAGAGACCCAGTACTTC
cdr3_aa: CASSLDDRGIQETQYF

v_call: TRBV4-2
j_call: TRBJ1-1
d_call: .
clone_size: .
cdr3_nt: TGTGCCAGCAGCCCCCCCGGCAGGTCGGCAGCTTTCTTT
cdr3_aa: CASSPPGRSAAFF

v_call: TRBV7-2
j_call: TRBJ2-1
d_call: TRBD2
clone_size: .
cdr3_nt: TGTGCCAGTAGAACTAGCGGCGCCAGGTATGAGCAGTTCTTC
cdr3_aa: CASRTSGARYEQFF

v_call: TRBV7-8
j_call: TRBJ2-7
d_call: .
clone_size: few
cdr3_nt: TGTGCCAGCAGCGGGAGGTCCCGGTACGAGCAGTACTTC
cdr3_aa: CASSGRSRYEQYF

v_call: TRBV5-6
j_call: TRBJ1-2
d_call: .
clone_size: .
cdr3_nt: TGTGCCAGCAGCCCGGGGGGCTATGGCTACACCTTC
cdr3_aa: CASSPGGYGYTF

v_call: TRBV30
j_call: TRBJ1-3
d_call: .
clone_size: .
cdr3_nt: TGTGCCTGGAGGTCCCCAGGGTCTGGAAACACCATATATTTT
cdr3_aa: CAWRSPGSGNTIYF

v_call: TRBV29-1
j_call: TRBJ1-4
d_call: TRBD1
clone_size: .
cdr3_nt: TGCAGCGTTTTCGGGACAGCTACTAATGAAAAACTGTTTTTT
cdr3_aa: CSVFGTATNEKLFF

v_call: TRBV28
j_call: TRBJ2-3
d_call: TRBD2
clone_size: .
cdr3_nt: TGTGCCAGCAGTTTACTTCTAGCGGGGGGCACCCGTAGCACAGATACGCAGTATTTT
cdr3_aa: CASSLLLAGGTRSTDTQYF

v_call: TRBV2
j_call: TRBJ2-5
d_call: TRBD1
clone_size: .
cdr3_nt: TGTGCCAGCAGCGACAGGGGCGAGACCCAGTACTTC
cdr3_aa: CASSDRGETQYF

v_call: TRBV18
j_call: TRBJ1-4
d_call: .
clone_size: .
cdr3_nt: TGTGCCAGCTCACCGCCCGACCGGGATAGAAAACTGTTTTTT
cdr3_aa: CASSPPDRDRKLFF

v_call: TRBV6-1
j_call: TRBJ2-1
d_call: .
clone_size: .
cdr3_nt: TGTGCCAGCAGTGAATGGGGCGTCCCAGGGCTCAATGAGCAGTTCTTC
cdr3_aa: CASSEWGVPGLNEQFF

v_call: TRBV14
j_call: TRBJ2-5
d_call: TRBD2
clone_size: .
cdr3_nt: TGTGCCAGCAGCCACGGGAGGGAGACCCAGTACTTC
cdr3_aa: CASSHGRETQYF

v_call: TRBV11-2
j_call: TRBJ1-2
d_call: .
clone_size: few
cdr3_nt: TGTGCCAGCAGCTCGGAGGCCTCTGGCTACACCTTC
cdr3_aa: CASSSEASGYTF

v_call: TRBV6-6
j_call: TRBJ2-7
d_call: .
clone_size: .
cdr3_nt: TGTGCCAGCAGTTACTCAGGGGTCTACGAGCAGTACTTC
cdr3_aa: CASSYSGVYEQYF

v_call: TRBV6-6
j_call: TRBJ1-1
d_call: .
clone_size: .
cdr3_nt: TGTGCCAGCAGTCCACAGGGCTTAGACACTGAAGCTTTCTTT
cdr3_aa: CASSPQGLDTEAFF

v_call: TRBV30
j_call: TRBJ2-7
d_call: .
clone_size: .
cdr3_nt: TGTGCCTGGAGTTCTACCTACGAGCAGTACTTC
cdr3_aa: CAWSSTYEQYF

v_call: TRBV6-5
j_call: TRBJ2-1
d_call: TRBD2
clone_size: .
cdr3_nt: TGTGCCAGCATTAGCGGGGGGCTGGACAATGAGCAGTTCTTC
cdr3_aa: CASISGGLDNEQFF

v_call: TRBV19
j_call: TRBJ1-5
d_call: .
clone_size: .
cdr3_nt: TGTGCCAGTAGCTTCTCCCAAAGCCAGCCCCAGCATTTT
cdr3_aa: CASSFSQSQPQHF

v_call: TRBV10-3
j_call: TRBJ1-6
d_call: .
clone_size: .
cdr3_nt: TGTGCCATCAATAAATATGCGGGGGAAAATTCACCCCTCCACTTT
cdr3_aa: CAINKYAGENSPLHF

v_call: TRBV5-1
j_call: TRBJ2-3
d_call: .
clone_size: .
cdr3_nt: TGCGCCAGCAGCACTACCCCGGGGTCTAGCACAGATACGCAGTATTTT
cdr3_aa: CASSTTPGSSTDTQYF

v_call: TRBV28
j_call: TRBJ1-2
d_call: TRBD1
clone_size: .
cdr3_nt: TGTGCCAGCAGATCTTGGGGACAGGGGGCTCTTTTTCGTGGCTACACCTTC
cdr3_aa: CASRSWGQGALFRGYTF

v_call: TRBV28
j_call: TRBJ2-5
d_call: .
clone_size: few
cdr3_nt: TGTGCCAGCAGTTTTCCTTCGCAAGAGACCCAGTACTTC
cdr3_aa: CASSFPSQETQYF

v_call: TRBV19
j_call: TRBJ1-5
d_call: .
clone_size: .
cdr3_nt: TGTGCCAGTACCAGAAAGGTCGAGGGCAATCAGCCCCAGCATTTT
cdr3_aa: CASTRKVEGNQPQHF

v_call: TRBV7-9
j_call: TRBJ1-1
d_call: TRBD1
clone_size: .
cdr3_nt: TGTGCCAGCAGCAACGGACAGGGGAACACTGAAGCTTTCTTT
cdr3_aa: CASSNGQGNTEAFF

v_call: TRBV19
j_call: TRBJ2-7
d_call: TRBD2
clone_size: .
cdr3_nt: TGTGCCAGTAGTATCTCTGCGGGACTAGCTTCCTACGAGCAGTACTTC
cdr3_aa: CASSISAGLASYEQYF

v_call: TRBV4-1
j_call: TRBJ2-1
d_call: TRBD1
clone_size: .
cdr3_nt: TGCGCCAGCAGCCTACTTCCGACAGGGGGCTACAATGAGCAGTTCTTC
cdr3_aa: CASSLLPTGGYNEQFF

v_call: TRBV5-1
j_call: TRBJ2-7
d_call: TRBD2
clone_size: .
cdr3_nt: TGCGCCAGCAGCTTGGCTTCTAGCGGGAGAGGCTACGAGCAGTACTTC
cdr3_aa: CASSLASSGRGYEQYF

v_call: TRBV27
j_call: TRBJ2-3
d_call: TRBD2
clone_size: .
cdr3_nt: TGTGCCAGCAGTCTACCGGGACTAGCGGGGGACACAGATACGCAGTATTTT
cdr3_aa: CASSLPGLAGDTDTQYF

v_call: TRBV19
j_call: TRBJ1-5
d_call: .
clone_size: .
cdr3_nt: TGTGCCAGTACCCTAGGCCAGTCTAATCAGCCCCAGCATTTT
cdr3_aa: CASTLGQSNQPQHF

v_call: TRBV5-1
j_call: TRBJ1-6
d_call: .
clone_size: .
cdr3_nt: TGCGCCAGCAGCTTGTCGGGGAGATCACCCCTCCACTTT
cdr3_aa: CASSLSGRSPLHF

v_call: TRBV2
j_call: TRBJ2-5
d_call: .
clone_size: .
cdr3_nt: TGTGCCAGCAGCGGGGAGACCCAGTACTTC
cdr3_aa: CASSGETQYF

v_call: TRBV29-1
j_call: TRBJ1-2
d_call: .
clone_size: .
cdr3_nt: TGCAGCGTGACAGAAAACTATGGCTACACCTTC
cdr3_aa: CSVTENYGYTF

v_call: TRBV6-4
j_call: TRBJ1-6
d_call: TRBD1
clone_size: once
cdr3_nt: TGTGCCAGCAGTGGGGACAGATATAATTCACCCCTCCACTTT
cdr3_aa: CASSGDRYNSPLHF

v_call: TRBV18
j_call: TRBJ1-1
d_call: .
clone_size: .
cdr3_nt: TGTGCCAGCTCACGGAACCGGACACTACCCGCGCGAACTGAAGCTTTCTTT
cdr3_aa: CASSRNRTLPARTEAFF